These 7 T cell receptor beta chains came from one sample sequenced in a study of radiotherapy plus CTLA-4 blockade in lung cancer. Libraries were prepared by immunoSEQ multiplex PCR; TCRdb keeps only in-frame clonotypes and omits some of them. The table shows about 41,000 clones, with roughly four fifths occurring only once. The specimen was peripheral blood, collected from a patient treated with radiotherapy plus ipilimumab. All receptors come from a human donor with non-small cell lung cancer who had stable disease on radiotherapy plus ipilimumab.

This CDR3 reads CASSGRGGAKTQYF. DNA of the CDR3: TGTGCCAGCAGCGGGCGGGGGGGCGCGAAGACCCAGTACTTC. The chain recombines TRBV11-3 with TRBJ2-5; 9 bases line up with TRBD2. Germline V lookup: CDR1 SGHNT, CDR2 YENEEA. CDR3 length: 14 residues. The junction had 7 bases not matched to a gene; V was cut back by 5 bases and J by 6 bases.

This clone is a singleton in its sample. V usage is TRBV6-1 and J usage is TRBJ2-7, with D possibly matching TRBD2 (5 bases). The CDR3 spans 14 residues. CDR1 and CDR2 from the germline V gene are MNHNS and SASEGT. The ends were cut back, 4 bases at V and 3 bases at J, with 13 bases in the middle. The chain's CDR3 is CASSALLGDYEQYV. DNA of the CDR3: TGTGCCAGCAGTGCCCTGTTGGGAGACTACGAGCAGTACGTC.

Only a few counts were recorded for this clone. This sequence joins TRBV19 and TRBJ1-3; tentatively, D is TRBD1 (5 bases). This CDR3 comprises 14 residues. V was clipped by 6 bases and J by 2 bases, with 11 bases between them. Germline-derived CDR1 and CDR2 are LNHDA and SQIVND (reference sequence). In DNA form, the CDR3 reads TGTGCCAGTAGGCCGACAGCGACTGGAAACACCATATATTTT. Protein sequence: CASRPTATGNTIYF.

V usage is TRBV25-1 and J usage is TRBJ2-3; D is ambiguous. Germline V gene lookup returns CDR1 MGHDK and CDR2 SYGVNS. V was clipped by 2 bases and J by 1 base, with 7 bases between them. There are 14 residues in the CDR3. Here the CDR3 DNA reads TGTGCCAGCAGTGAAGCTGGTGGCACAGATACGCAGTATTTT. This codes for CASSEAGGTDTQYF. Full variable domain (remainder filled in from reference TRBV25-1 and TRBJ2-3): EADIYQTPRYLVIGTGKKITLECSQTMGHDKMYWYQQDPGMELHLIHYSYGVNSTEKGDLSSESTVSRIRTEHFPLTLESARPSHTSQYLCASSEAGGTDTQYFGPGTRLTVL.

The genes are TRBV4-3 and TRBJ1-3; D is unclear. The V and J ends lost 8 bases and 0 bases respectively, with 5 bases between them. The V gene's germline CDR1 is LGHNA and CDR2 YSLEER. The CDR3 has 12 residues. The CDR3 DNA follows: TGCGCCAGCCGGAGCTCTGGAAACACCATATATTTT. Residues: CASRSSGNTIYF.

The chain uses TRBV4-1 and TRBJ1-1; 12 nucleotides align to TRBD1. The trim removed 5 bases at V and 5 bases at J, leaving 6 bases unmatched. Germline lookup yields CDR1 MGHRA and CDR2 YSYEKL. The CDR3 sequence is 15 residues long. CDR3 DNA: TGCGCCAGCAGCTCGATGGGACAGGGGGCGACTGAAGCTTTCTTT. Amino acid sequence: CASSSMGQGATEAFF.

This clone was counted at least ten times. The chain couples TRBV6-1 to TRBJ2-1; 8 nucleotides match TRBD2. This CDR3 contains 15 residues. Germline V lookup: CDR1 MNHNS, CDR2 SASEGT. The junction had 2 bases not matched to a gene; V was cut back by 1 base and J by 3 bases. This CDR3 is CASSEDGGGYNEQFF. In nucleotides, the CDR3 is TGTGCCAGCAGTGAAGACGGGGGGGGCTACAATGAGCAGTTCTTC.